This TCR beta chain stems from a study of blood T cell repertoires in COVID-19. On the study more broadly: COVID-19 samples collected from the United States, Italy and Spain covered acute and convalescent phases.

The authors' processing: Reference gene primer amplification gave nucleated cell count estimates. Repertoires were generated with immunoSEQ multiplex PCR, while TCRdb's copy carries only in-frame clones and drops some. The DNA was the basis for D and trimming; V, J and clone size are from that table. The sample has tens of thousands of clones; roughly 84% are singletons. V gave up 3 bases and J gave up 1 base, with 16 bases separating them. CDR3 size: 15 residues. Germline CDR1 DFQATT, CDR2 SNEGSKA (reference sequence). This chain links TRBV20-1 with TRBJ2-7, with D maybe TRBD2 (6 bases). The material sequenced was peripheral blood. The source is an elderly man with acute or convalescent COVID-19. The CDR3 DNA follows: TGCAGTGCTAGTTCGTCGGCGGGGATTTCCTACGAGCAGTACTTC. Translation gives CSASSSAGISYEQYF.